These 26 T cell receptor beta chains were all obtained from the same sample, sequenced in a study of CD8+ T cells in alopecia areata. Extracted from the samples, RNA was reverse transcribed into cDNA to serve as the sequencing template. The assay was immunoSEQ multiplex PCR, and TCRdb's table has in-frame clones only and misses some. The sample consists of about 180,000 clones, over 55% of them appearing once. The source was CD4+ T cells sorted from blood, collected at week 0. These receptors came from a human donor with alopecia areata.

This chain uses TRBV5-1 with TRBJ1-1; no definite D call. V was cut by 0 bases and J by 2 bases, with 8 bases left in between. Germline values: CDR1 SGHRS, CDR2 YFSETQ. CDR3 length equals 14 residues. The CDR3 region is CASSLDTANTEAFF. CDR3 DNA: TGCGCCAGCAGCTTGGACACAGCAAACACTGAAGCTTTCTTT.

A single count supports this clone. The gene calls are TRBV25-1 and TRBJ1-2; D not resolved. This CDR3 is 13 amino acids long. CDR1 and CDR2 from the germline V gene are MGHDK and SYGVNS. V shed 2 bases and J shed 4 bases, with 8 bases lying between them. The CDR3 is CASSENIAYGYTF. The CDR3, as DNA: TGTGCCAGCAGTGAAAACATCGCCTATGGCTACACCTTC.

This chain links TRBV29-1 with TRBJ1-1, with a tentative D call TRBD1 (6 bases). The CDR3 length is 16 residues. The germline V and J ends were trimmed by 5 bases and 3 bases, with 22 bases remaining between them. Germline assignment: CDR1 SQVTM and CDR2 ANQGSEA. This chain's CDR3 is CSVRGTARGGDTEAFF. CDR3 nucleotides: TGCAGCGTTAGGGGGACCGCCAGGGGTGGCGACACTGAAGCTTTCTTT.

This clone was seen a few times. V usage is TRBV5-1 and J usage is TRBJ1-1; D gene unclear. The CDR3 runs to 15 residues. Germline loops: CDR1 SGHRS, CDR2 YFSETQ. Trimming shortened V by 0 bases and J by 5 bases, and 14 bases separated the two germline ends. CDR3 DNA: TGCGCCAGCAGCTTGGTAGCGGGATGGGAGACTGAAGCTTTCTTT. This encodes CASSLVAGWETEAFF.

The chain joins TRBV10-3 to TRBJ1-2, with D tentatively TRBD1 (5 bases). The V end was cut by 2 bases, the J end by 1 base, with 11 bases between. The V gene's germline CDR1 is ENHRY and CDR2 SYGVKD. The CDR3 runs to 15 residues. CDR3 DNA sequence: TGTGCCATCAGTGAGGGGGACGGTTATAACTATGGCTACACCTTC. Translating gives CAISEGDGYNYGYTF.

The V gene is TRBV30, the J gene TRBJ1-1; 8 bases fit TRBD1. The CDR3 covers 15 residues. Trimming removed 5 bases from V and 1 base from J; junction bases left unmatched: 9. Per the germline V gene, CDR1 is GTSNPN and CDR2 is SVGIG (reference sequence). CDR3 region: CAWDQGANRNTEAFF. For the CDR3, the DNA is TGTGCCTGGGACCAGGGGGCGAATCGGAACACTGAAGCTTTCTTT.

This clone was observed a handful of times. The rearrangement links TRBV20-1 to TRBJ2-7; D unresolved. The germline V gene has CDR1 DFQATT and CDR2 SNEGSKA (reference sequence). V gave up 7 bases and J gave up 7 bases, with 8 bases separating them. This CDR3 region has 9 residues. CDR3 sequence (DNA): TGCAGTGTTGGACCGGAGCAGTACTTC. Translating gives CSVGPEQYF.

This clone was recorded once. This chain connects TRBV4-1 to TRBJ2-5; D might be TRBD2 (7 bases). V was cut by 2 bases and J by 2 bases, with 15 bases left in between. The CDR3 runs 16 residues. Germline values: CDR1 MGHRA, CDR2 YSYEKL. The CDR3 is CASSQPLGGTQETQYF. CDR3 DNA: TGCGCCAGCAGCCAACCTTTGGGAGGGACACAAGAGACCCAGTACTTC.

This clone was seen a few times. The V gene is TRBV29-1, the J gene TRBJ2-5, with D hard to call. Trimming cost V 6 bases and J 2 bases, with 16 bases left between them. The CDR3 consists of 14 residues. CDR1 is SQVTM and CDR2 is ANQGSEA in the germline V gene. The CDR3 loop is CSVLSQALQETQYF. The DNA of the CDR3 is TGCAGCGTGTTGAGTCAGGCACTTCAAGAGACCCAGTACTTC.

This chain joins TRBV11-2 and TRBJ1-4, with no clear D. Trimming stripped 1 base from V and 5 bases from J, with 8 bases between. There are 14 residues in the CDR3. The germline CDR1 and CDR2 sequences are SGHAT and FQNNGV. The DNA for the CDR3 is TGTGCCAGCAGCTTAGTAGGATTAAATGAAAAACTGTTTTTT. It yields the protein CASSLVGLNEKLFF. Filled out from reference TRBV11-2 and TRBJ1-4, the complete variable domain reads EAGVAQSPRYKIIEKRQSVAFWCNPISGHATLYWYQQILGQGPKLLIQFQNNGVVDDSQLPKDRFSAERLKGVDSTLKIQPAKLEDSAVYLCASSLVGLNEKLFFGSGTQLSVL.

The J gene is TRBJ1-5, the V gene TRBV11-1; TRBD1 agrees at 7 bases. This CDR3 comprises 13 residues. Germline V lookup: CDR1 SGHAT, CDR2 FQDESV (reference sequence). The ends lost 5 bases at V and 6 bases at J; junction bases unmatched: 4. The chain's CDR3 is CASSRQGGQPQHF. The DNA of the CDR3 is TGTGCCAGCAGCCGACAGGGCGGTCAGCCCCAGCATTTT.

For the CDR3, the DNA is TGTGCCAGCAGTGAACAGGGCATATCCTATGGCTACACCTTC. Translation gives CASSEQGISYGYTF. The J gene is TRBJ1-2, the V gene TRBV25-1, with D possibly matching TRBD1 (5 bases). The CDR3 loop spans 14 amino acids. Germline lookup yields CDR1 MGHDK and CDR2 SYGVNS. Trimming pared 2 bases from V and 4 bases from J, leaving 11 bases between.

The chain employs TRBV29-1 and TRBJ1-1, with D unclear. With 1 base removed from V and 1 base from J, the gap between germline ends came to 7 bases. Germline V lookup: CDR1 SQVTM, CDR2 ANQGSEA. This CDR3 region has 13 residues. The chain's CDR3 is CSVEVQANTEAFF. CDR3 bases: TGCAGCGTTGAAGTCCAGGCGAACACTGAAGCTTTCTTT.

V gene TRBV6-6 combines with J gene TRBJ2-1; 10 nucleotides align to TRBD2. Trimming cost V 2 bases and J 5 bases; bases outside gene matches: 3. The CDR3 length is 15 residues. CDR1 and CDR2 from the germline V gene are MNHNY and SVGAGI (reference sequence). CDR3 DNA: TGTGCCAGCAGTTACCGCGGACTAGCGGACAATGAGCAGTTCTTC. This codes for CASSYRGLADNEQFF.

This clone was counted only a few times. The genes are TRBV29-1 and TRBJ2-3; 10 bases agree with TRBD1. Germline CDR1 is SQVTM and CDR2 is ANQGSEA. V shed 5 bases, J shed 1 base, and the junction held 9 bases outside the gene matches. The CDR3 is 16 amino acids. CDR3 in amino acids: CSVILPGTGGTDTQYF. CDR3 sequence (DNA): TGCAGCGTTATACTTCCCGGGACAGGGGGCACAGATACGCAGTATTTT.

The chain uses TRBV7-6 and TRBJ1-5; D is ambiguous. This CDR3 is 14 amino acids long. V was trimmed by 4 bases and J by 2 bases, leaving 9 bases between them. CDR1 is SGHVS, CDR2 FNYEAQ, per germline. CDR3 nucleotide sequence: TGTGCCAGCAGCTCCCTCGGACGCAATCAGCCCCAGCATTTT. Translated: CASSSLGRNQPQHF.

The CDR3 here is CAWSPKGFSTDTQYF. The CDR3 DNA follows: TGTGCCTGGAGTCCCAAAGGGTTTAGCACAGATACGCAGTATTTT. The genes are TRBV30 and TRBJ2-3; D gene unclear. V lost 2 bases to trimming and J lost 0 bases, with 12 bases between them. The germline CDR1 and CDR2 sequences are GTSNPN and SVGIG (reference sequence). This CDR3 spans 15 amino acids.

J is TRBJ2-3 and V is TRBV29-1; tentative D call: TRBD1 (6 bases). The CDR3 is made up of 14 amino acids. V was cut by 4 bases and J by 1 base, with 12 bases left in between. CDR1 and CDR2 (germline): SQVTM, ANQGSEA. CDR3 nucleotides: TGCAGCGTTGGATCGGCAGGGGGCACAGATACGCAGTATTTT. As protein: CSVGSAGGTDTQYF.

The rearrangement links TRBV15 to TRBJ2-1; 11 nucleotides line up with TRBD2. From germline, CDR1 is LNHNV and CDR2 YYDKDF (reference sequence). The CDR3 runs 15 residues. The junction had 7 bases not matched to a gene; V was cut back by 5 bases and J by 7 bases. The CDR3 reads CATSGTLAGDNEQFF. In nucleotides, the CDR3 is TGTGCCACCAGCGGAACACTAGCGGGGGATAATGAGCAGTTCTTC.

This rearrangement joins TRBV7-8 to TRBJ1-1; 7 bases align to TRBD1. The CDR3 has 12 amino acids. V gave up 5 bases and J gave up 11 bases; unmatched junction bases: 8. Germline loops: CDR1 SGHVS, CDR2 FQNEAQ. Here the CDR3 reads CASSLRQGGAFF. The CDR3, as DNA: TGTGCCAGCAGCCTAAGACAGGGAGGGGCTTTCTTT. Drawing the rest from reference TRBV7-8 and TRBJ1-1, the complete variable domain is GAGVSQSPRYKVAKRGQDVALRCDPISGHVSLFWYQQALGQGPEFLTYFQNEAQLDKSGLPSDRFFAERPEGSVSTLKIQRTQQEDSAVYLCASSLRQGGAFFGQGTRLTVV.

J is TRBJ1-1 and V is TRBV30, with D unclear. This CDR3 spans 12 amino acids. Germline CDR1 and CDR2: GTSNPN and SVGIG (reference sequence). Between the trimmed V and J ends, which lost 2 bases and 8 bases, there was a span of 12 bases. The CDR3 DNA follows: TGTGCCTGGAGTAGGGTCGGATGGGAAGCTTTCTTT. Its protein is CAWSRVGWEAFF.

V is TRBV19 and J is TRBJ2-4; the D gene is possibly TRBD1 (5 bases). Germline CDR1 LNHDA, CDR2 SQIVND (reference sequence). The length of the CDR3 is 11 residues. Trimming took off 10 bases at V and 8 bases at J, with 12 bases between the two ends. CDR3 in DNA: TGTGCCACCCTGAAAGGGGACATTCAGTACTTC. Its translation is CATLKGDIQYF.

A single count supports this clone. This chain connects TRBV30 to TRBJ1-1; no firm D call. Deletions cut 0 bases from V and 1 base from J, with 12 bases between. There are 15 residues in the CDR3. Germline V gene lookup returns CDR1 GTSNPN and CDR2 SVGIG (reference sequence). The CDR3 here is CAWSVWVGRNTEAFF. The CDR3 DNA is TGTGCCTGGAGTGTATGGGTGGGGAGGAACACTGAAGCTTTCTTT.

Only a few counts were recorded for this clone. The chain has TRBV15 and TRBJ1-2, with 9 positions matching TRBD1. The length of the CDR3 is 14 residues. Unmatched junction bases numbered 10, after V lost 8 bases and J lost 6 bases. From germline, CDR1 is LNHNV and CDR2 YYDKDF (reference sequence). This CDR3 is CATRDQTGGDGYTF. The DNA for the CDR3 is TGTGCCACCCGCGACCAAACAGGGGGCGATGGCTACACCTTC.

J is TRBJ1-2 and V is TRBV30, with TRBD1 as a possible D gene (6 bases). V was shortened by 5 bases and J by 0 bases, with 19 bases between the two germline ends. Germline values: CDR1 GTSNPN, CDR2 SVGIG (reference sequence). This CDR3 spans 16 amino acids. The CDR3 sequence is CAWPGMADSTNYGYTF. Written as DNA, the CDR3 is TGTGCCTGGCCAGGAATGGCGGACAGCACTAACTATGGCTACACCTTC.

The rearrangement links TRBV2 to TRBJ2-7, with 7 nucleotides matching TRBD1. V lost 6 bases, J lost 1 base, and 9 bases stayed unmatched. The CDR3 is 15 amino acids. Germline V gene lookup returns CDR1 SNHLY and CDR2 FYNNEI. The CDR3 loop reads CASRNYGTVSYEQYF. DNA for the CDR3: TGTGCCAGCAGGAACTACGGGACAGTTTCCTACGAGCAGTACTTC.